The 3 T cell receptor beta chains reported below all come from one sample, sequenced in a study of early T cells in non-severe SARS-CoV-2 infection. TCRdb independently ran MiXCR on the 5' RACE reads; one entry per CDR3 protein. The data show roughly 46,000 distinct CDR3 sequences, around 6.8% seen once. Sequencing used whole blood. The receptors were sampled from an adult who was a healthcare worker with PCR-confirmed SARS-CoV-2 infection or an uninfected control (not recorded which).

This clonotype has only a few counts. This chain connects TRBV29-1 to TRBJ1-3; TRBD1 agrees at 8 bases. Looked up from germline, CDR1 is SQVTM and CDR2 is ANQGSEA. V gave up 4 bases and J gave up 4 bases; unmatched junction bases: 9. The CDR3 sequence is 15 residues long. The CDR3 here is CSVAKTDRVGNTIYF. As DNA, the CDR3 is TGCAGCGTTGCCAAGACGGACAGGGTCGGAAACACCATATATTTT.

This clonotype showed up many times. This rearrangement joins TRBV5-6 to TRBJ1-3, with D possibly matching TRBD1 (6 bases). V was trimmed by 4 bases and J by 15 bases, leaving 23 bases between them. This CDR3 has 14 residues. The germline CDR1 and CDR2 sequences are SGHDT and YYEEEE. In DNA, the CDR3 is TGTGCCAGCAGCCAGGGGTCTCTGGGAAACACTGGATATTTT. Its protein is CASSQGSLGNTGYF.

This clonotype was observed a few times. The chain is built from TRBV7-9 and TRBJ1-1, with 8 bases identical to TRBD1. Unmatched junction bases numbered 7, after V lost 0 bases and J lost 1 base. CDR3 length: 17 residues. Germline CDR1 and CDR2: SEHNR and FQNEAQ (reference sequence). The CDR3 is CASSLARGTGRNTEAFF. The DNA of the CDR3 is TGTGCCAGCAGCTTAGCGCGGGGGACAGGACGGAACACTGAAGCTTTCTTT.